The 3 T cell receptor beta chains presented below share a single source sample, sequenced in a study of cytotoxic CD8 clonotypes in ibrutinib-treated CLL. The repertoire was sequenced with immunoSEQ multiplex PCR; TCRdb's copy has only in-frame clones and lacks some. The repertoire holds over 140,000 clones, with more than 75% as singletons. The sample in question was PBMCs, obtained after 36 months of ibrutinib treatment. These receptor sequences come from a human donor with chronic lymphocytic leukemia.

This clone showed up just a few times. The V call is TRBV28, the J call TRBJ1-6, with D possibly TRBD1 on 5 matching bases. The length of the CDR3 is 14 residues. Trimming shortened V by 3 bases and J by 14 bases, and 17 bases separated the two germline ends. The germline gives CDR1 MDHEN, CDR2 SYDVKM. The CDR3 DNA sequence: TGTGCCAGCAGTTTTTTGGGGCCGGGGGGAGCCCTCCACTTT. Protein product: CASSFLGPGGALHF.

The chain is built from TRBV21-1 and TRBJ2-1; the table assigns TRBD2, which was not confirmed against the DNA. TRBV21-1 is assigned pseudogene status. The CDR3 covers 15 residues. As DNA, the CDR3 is TGTGCCAGTAAGAAAGGACTAGCGGGGGGTAGGGAGCAGTTCTTC. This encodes CASKKGLAGGREQFF.

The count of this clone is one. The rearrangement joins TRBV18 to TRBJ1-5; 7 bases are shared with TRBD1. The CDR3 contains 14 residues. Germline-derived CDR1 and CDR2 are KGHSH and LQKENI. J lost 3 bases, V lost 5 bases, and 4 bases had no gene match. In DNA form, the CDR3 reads TGTGCCAGCTCAAGGGACAGTAACAATCAGCCCCAGCATTTT. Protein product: CASSRDSNNQPQHF.